A selection of T cell receptor beta chains follows, all from one sample in a study of cytomegalovirus exposure and HLA in healthy donors. Measured with immunoSEQ multiplex PCR; TCRdb has only the in-frame clones, and not every one. The data show about 300,000 clones, with roughly 90% seen just once and around 4.2% held by the top ten. Sample: PBMCs. The receptors shown here come from a man aged 40-50 years in good health and CMV-seropositive. Each CDR3 is given with its conserved first and last residue. D genes are given only for firm matches.

D gene	V gene	J gene	CDR3 protein
NA	TRBV4-2	TRBJ1-5	CASSEGRNQPQHF
TRBD1	TRBV2	TRBJ1-2	CASNRQGDYGYTF
NA	TRBV6-4	TRBJ2-5	CASSPSTGEGETQYF
NA	TRBV27	TRBJ2-7	CASSFLSSGSYEQYF
TRBD1	TRBV28	TRBJ1-5	CASIEGARGNQPQHF
TRBD1	TRBV12-5	TRBJ1-5	CASGLEDRGSNQPQHF
TRBD2	TRBV4-1	TRBJ2-1	CASSQPGLENEQFF
TRBD1	TRBV9	TRBJ2-5	CASSVRAGTEETQYF
NA	TRBV19	TRBJ2-7	CASSGGAASVYEQYF
TRBD1	TRBV29-1	TRBJ1-4	CSVLWTGPNEKLFF
TRBD1	TRBV15	TRBJ2-7	CATSSPRGTGGSYEQYF
NA	TRBV18	TRBJ1-5	CASSPTENQPQHF
NA	TRBV27	TRBJ2-1	CASSLFSGAPEQFF
NA	TRBV19	TRBJ1-1	CASRSGTLNTEAFF
NA	TRBV4-1	TRBJ2-6	CASSFLSGANVLTF
NA	TRBV5-1	TRBJ2-7	CASSFSPSSYEQYF
NA	TRBV9	TRBJ2-1	CASSAQGSVLGEQFF
TRBD2	TRBV6-1	TRBJ2-5	CASSPLAGVKETQYF
NA	TRBV5-8	TRBJ2-1	CASSLRGSSYNEQFF
TRBD2	TRBV7-9	TRBJ2-3	CASSPGTSGSTDTQYF
NA	TRBV7-2	TRBJ2-2	CASSLRDANTGELFF
TRBD2	TRBV7-9	TRBJ2-7	CASSPGGGRDEQYF
NA	TRBV28	TRBJ1-6	CASSLGGLLMNYNSPLHF
TRBD2	TRBV28	TRBJ2-1	CASSFFGLALMVRGNEQFF
NA	TRBV7-3	TRBJ2-6	CASSLTAGANVLTF
TRBD1	TRBV27	TRBJ1-5	CASSLGQGVQPQHF
TRBD1	TRBV6-6	TRBJ1-5	CASSSTGGGNQPQHF
NA	TRBV29-1	TRBJ2-2	CSVVLSTNTGELFF
TRBD1	TRBV6-5	TRBJ1-5	CASSRTGGLDQPQHF
TRBD2	TRBV4-2	TRBJ2-3	CASSQGAGTSVTDTQYF
TRBD1	TRBV29-1	TRBJ1-2	CSVARTGMDYGYTF
TRBD2	TRBV2	TRBJ2-7	CAPGGRDEQYF
TRBD1	TRBV28	TRBJ2-7	CASSSGTGGYEQYF
NA	TRBV7-9	TRBJ1-5	CASSLVVSGLSNQPQHF
TRBD1	TRBV7-9	TRBJ1-4	CASSFPTGGAPEKLFF